The TCR beta chain under discussion was sequenced for a study of siplizumab effects on memory and regulatory T cells. Deletions cut 3 bases from V and 2 bases from J, with 8 bases between. Germline CDR1 WSHSY, CDR2 SAAADI. This CDR3 spans 13 amino acids. TCRdb's table, derived via immunoSEQ multiplex PCR, lists solely in-frame clones and lacks some. The sample has 90,000 to 150,000 clones, about 94% seen once. In the case of this clone: The same CDR3 also results from other DNA sequences found in this sample.

The sequenced sample was non-Treg CD4+ T cells sorted from blood. The chain links TRBV10-2 to TRBJ2-7; D call uncertain. The clonotype originates from a human donor in good health. Written as DNA, the CDR3 is TGCGCCAGCAGTGACAGGACCCCCTACGAGCAGTACTTC. Protein: CASSDRTPYEQYF.